The following is a TCR beta chain sequence with its context. This clonotype showed up just a few times. Its specific antigen is unknown. No base quality values were provided; no much bigger clone lies one nucleotide off. TCRdb shows the sequencer as Illumina HiSeq 1500. TCRdb cleaned the public reads at Q25 with fastp, built clones with MiXCR and kept in-frame beta chains. When rows share a CDR3 protein, they turn into one entry using the most common DNA and genes. The sample data list under 300,000 distinct CDR3 sequences, and 17% of these were observed just once. The ten largest account for roughly half of the sample. The CDR3 spans 15 residues, from the cysteine through the phenylalanine. Only the CDR3 portion is preserved as DNA: 45 bases, with reading frame beginning at the first base. V gives up 2 bases and J gives up 0 bases, and the segment between their germline ends measures 10 bases. CDR1 and CDR2 were assigned from the germline V gene (reference sequence) as SEHNR and FQNEAQ.

This sample stems from a study of T cell repertoires in cytomegalovirus infection (dated by TCRdb to between 2018 and 2020). Looking at the study overall: Because public TCR beta signatures pointed to carriage of CMV infection together with the matching HLA type, the HLA type of each donor mattered for the analysis. The investigation overall reported the following: In both this cohort and an independent cohort of more than 350 donors, the cumulative frequency of public TCR beta family members distinguished carriers of CMV infection plus the relevant HLA type. The ex vivo response was dominated by HLA-C-restricted CMV-specific TCR beta clonotypes, and the single most frequent clonotype in two of eight donors was supplied by these HLA-C-restricted clonotypes.

Input material: CD8+ T cells from PBMCs. This sequence uses TRBV7-9 and TRBJ1-1; perhaps TRBD1 is the D gene, with 6 bases matching. The sequence derives from a human donor in good health (CMV status not recorded). Some clones in this sample may be carry-over from other donors' samples. CDR3 region: CASSLPGQLNTEAFF. The DNA is as follows: TGTGCCAGCAGCTTACCCGGACAGTTGAACACTGAAGCTTTCTTT.